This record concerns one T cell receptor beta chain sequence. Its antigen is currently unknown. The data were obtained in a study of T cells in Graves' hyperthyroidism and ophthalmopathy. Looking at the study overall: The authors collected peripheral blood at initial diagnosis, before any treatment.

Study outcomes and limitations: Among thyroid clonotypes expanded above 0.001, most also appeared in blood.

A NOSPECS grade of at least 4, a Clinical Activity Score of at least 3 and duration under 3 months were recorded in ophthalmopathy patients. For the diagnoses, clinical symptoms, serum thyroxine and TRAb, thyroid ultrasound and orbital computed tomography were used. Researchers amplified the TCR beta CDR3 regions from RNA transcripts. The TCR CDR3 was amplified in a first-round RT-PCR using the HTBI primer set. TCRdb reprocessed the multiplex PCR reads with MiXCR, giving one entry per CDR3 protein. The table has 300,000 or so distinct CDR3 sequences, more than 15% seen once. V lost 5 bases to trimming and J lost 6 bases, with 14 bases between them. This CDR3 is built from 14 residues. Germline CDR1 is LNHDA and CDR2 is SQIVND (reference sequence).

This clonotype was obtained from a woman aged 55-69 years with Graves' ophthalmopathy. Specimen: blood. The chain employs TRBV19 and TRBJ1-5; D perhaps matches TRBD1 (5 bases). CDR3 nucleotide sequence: TGTGCCAGTAGTGTTTCTCAGGGAACTCAGCCCCAGCATTTT. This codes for CASSVSQGTQPQHF.